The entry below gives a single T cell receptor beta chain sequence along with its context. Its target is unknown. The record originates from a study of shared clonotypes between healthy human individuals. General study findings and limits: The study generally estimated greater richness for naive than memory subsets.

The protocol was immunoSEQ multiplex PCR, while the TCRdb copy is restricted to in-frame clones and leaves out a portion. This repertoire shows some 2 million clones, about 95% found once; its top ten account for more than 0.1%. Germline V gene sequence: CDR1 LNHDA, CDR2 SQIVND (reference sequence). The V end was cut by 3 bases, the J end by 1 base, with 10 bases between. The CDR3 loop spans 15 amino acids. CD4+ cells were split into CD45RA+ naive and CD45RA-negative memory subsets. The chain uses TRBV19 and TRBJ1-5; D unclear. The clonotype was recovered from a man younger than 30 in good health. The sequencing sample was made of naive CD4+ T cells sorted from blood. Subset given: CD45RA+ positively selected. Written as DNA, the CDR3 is TGTGCCAGTAGTATCGGGGAAGGGAGCAATCAGCCCCAGCATTTT. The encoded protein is CASSIGEGSNQPQHF.